The 18 T cell receptor beta chains given below trace back to one sample, sequenced in a study of T-cell memory formation after mild COVID-19. MiXCR was run by TCRdb on the 5' RACE reads, yielding one entry per CDR3 protein. This table has approximately 350,000 distinct CDR3 sequences, 14% appearing once. Sequencing was carried out using PBMCs or a T cell subset sorted from them (not recorded which). These TCRs come from a man aged 18 to 30 who had mild COVID-19 (a few samples of this study predate the infection). Cell type and time point are not known.

This clonotype occurred a few times. The chain has TRBV7-9 and TRBJ2-1; the match to TRBD2 covers 12 bases. J was trimmed by 4 bases and V by 5 bases; bases with no gene match: 12. Germline CDR1 and CDR2: SEHNR and FQNEAQ (reference sequence). The CDR3 is 18 residues long. The CDR3 DNA reads as TGTGCCAGCAGCACTCCCTGGCTAGCGGGGGGGAGGTACAATGAGCAGTTCTTC. Protein product: CASSTPWLAGGRYNEQFF.

In this sample, this clonotype turned up a few times. The V call is TRBV24-1, the J call TRBJ1-2, with D perhaps matching TRBD1 (5 bases). The CDR3 has 13 amino acids. The germline V gene encodes CDR1 KGHDR and CDR2 SFDVKD. V lost 2 bases and J lost 8, with 11 bases in between. The CDR3, as DNA: TGTGCCACCAGTGATTCCCAGGGAATAGGCTACACCTTC. It encodes CATSDSQGIGYTF.

This chain joins TRBV5-1 and TRBJ1-1, with TRBD1 matching over 8 bases. The germline gives CDR1 SGHRS, CDR2 YFSETQ. This CDR3 is built from 15 residues. After removal of 4 bases from V and 4 bases from J, the junction contained 9 bases not matched to a gene. DNA for the CDR3: TGCGCCAGCAGCAACCAAGCAGGGGGCGTCACTGAAGCTTTCTTT. The encoded protein is CASSNQAGGVTEAFF.

V and J are TRBV5-1 and TRBJ2-2, with a possible D match to TRBD2 (6 bases). V was pared by 4 bases and J by 1 base, with 11 bases between. The germline CDR1 and CDR2 sequences are SGHRS and YFSETQ. The CDR3 runs to 15 residues. The CDR3 DNA reads TGCGCCAGCAGCCCCCGGAGGGGGAACACCGGGGAGCTGTTTTTT. Protein sequence: CASSPRRGNTGELFF.

The V gene is TRBV20-1, the J gene TRBJ2-2; D might be TRBD1 (6 bases). Germline V gene sequence: CDR1 DFQATT, CDR2 SNEGSKA (reference sequence). Trimming left V 0 bases short and J 7 bases short, with 18 bases between. This CDR3 region has 16 residues. CDR3 region: CSARDRGLGGVGELFF. CDR3 DNA: TGCAGTGCTAGAGACAGGGGTCTTGGCGGTGTCGGGGAGCTGTTTTTT.

This clonotype was seen only a few times. The chain joins TRBV30 to TRBJ1-1, with 8 positions matching TRBD1. Germline-derived CDR1 and CDR2 are GTSNPN and SVGIG (reference sequence). V lost 0 bases and J lost 6; bases outside the gene matches: 9. CDR3 length: 15 residues. The DNA of the CDR3 is TGTGCCTGGAGTGTCCCCCCGGACAGGGCCCCTGAAGCTTTCTTT. Translation gives CAWSVPPDRAPEAFF.

This clonotype showed up just a few times. V gene TRBV9 combines with J gene TRBJ2-1; D is unresolved. Trimming took 3 bases from V and 12 from J, leaving 16 bases between them. Germline V gene data show CDR1 as SGDLS and CDR2 as YYNGEE. The CDR3 runs 13 residues. DNA of the CDR3: TGTGCCAGCAGCGAATCGGCCAACCCGGCGCAGTTCTTC. Encoded protein: CASSESANPAQFF.

This chain uses TRBV9 with TRBJ2-1; D uncertain. The germline V gene encodes CDR1 SGDLS and CDR2 YYNGEE. V gave up 3 bases and J gave up 7 bases, with 5 bases separating them. The CDR3 spans 11 residues. DNA of the CDR3: TGTGCCAGCAGCGCCCATAATGAGCAGTTCTTC. Residues: CASSAHNEQFF.

This clonotype was seen only a few times. V usage is TRBV4-2 and J usage is TRBJ2-5; 10 nucleotides line up with TRBD2. Germline V gene sequence: CDR1 LGHNA, CDR2 YNFKEQ. The V segment lost 0 bases and the J segment 3 bases; nucleotides outside the gene matches: 4. This CDR3 is built from 16 residues. CDR3 residues: CASSQEGSGREETQYF. CDR3 DNA: TGTGCCAGCAGCCAAGAGGGAAGCGGGAGGGAAGAGACCCAGTACTTC.

Many counts were recorded for this clonotype. The rearrangement uses TRBV11-2 and TRBJ2-1, with D perhaps TRBD1 (5 bases). The CDR3 runs 12 residues. Germline CDR1 and CDR2: SGHAT and FQNNGV. Deletions cut 5 bases from V and 7 bases from J, with 9 bases between. The CDR3 here is CASSLNRNEQFF. CDR3 sequence (DNA): TGTGCCAGCAGCCTGAACAGGAATGAGCAGTTCTTC.

The chain links TRBV25-1 to TRBJ1-1, with D hard to call. CDR3 length equals 13 residues. The V gene's germline CDR1 is MGHDK and CDR2 SYGVNS. Trimming stripped 3 bases from V and 4 bases from J, with 9 bases between. CDR3 nucleotide sequence: TGTGCCAGCAGTGACCCGGGTGGCACTGAAGCTTTCTTT. This gives the protein CASSDPGGTEAFF.

This clonotype was observed a handful of times. This chain connects TRBV19 to TRBJ2-1; 9 nucleotides align to TRBD2. In germline, CDR1 is LNHDA, CDR2 SQIVND (reference sequence). With 4 bases clipped from V and 8 bases from J, the junction kept 12 bases outside the gene matches. The CDR3 is 16 residues long. The CDR3 sequence: CASSSPGLAAGDEQFF. In nucleotides, the CDR3 is TGTGCCAGTAGTAGCCCGGGACTAGCTGCAGGGGATGAGCAGTTCTTC.

This clonotype was recorded at least ten times. The V call is TRBV5-1, the J call TRBJ1-5; TRBD1 is a possible D gene (5 bases). Germline V gives CDR1 SGHRS, CDR2 YFSETQ. This CDR3 comprises 15 residues. Trimming stripped 0 bases from V and 0 bases from J, with 7 bases between. The CDR3: CASSLGQNSNQPQHF. Here the CDR3 DNA reads TGCGCCAGCAGCTTGGGACAGAATAGCAATCAGCCCCAGCATTTT.

This clonotype was detected a few times. J is TRBJ1-5 and V is TRBV20-1; the D is unclear. V was pared by 7 bases and J by 9 bases, with 16 bases between. The germline V gene has CDR1 DFQATT and CDR2 SNEGSKA (reference sequence). The CDR3 length is 12 residues. The CDR3 spells CSVPDRAGPQHF. The CDR3 coding sequence is TGCAGTGTTCCGGACCGGGCAGGGCCCCAGCATTTT.

This clonotype was counted many times. The chain joins TRBV9 to TRBJ2-5; the D gene could be TRBD1 or TRBD2 (5 bases each). From germline, CDR1 is SGDLS and CDR2 YYNGEE. Trimming left V 0 bases short and J 1 base short, with 16 bases between. The CDR3 extends over 17 amino acids. The CDR3 DNA follows: TGTGCCAGCAGCGTAGGGAAGGGACCCAGGGTCCAAGAGACCCAGTACTTC. It translates to CASSVGKGPRVQETQYF.

This clonotype was counted between two and nine times. The rearrangement uses TRBV20-1 and TRBJ1-1; 9 bases agree with TRBD1. Germline values: CDR1 DFQATT, CDR2 SNEGSKA (reference sequence). There are 14 residues in the CDR3. The ends lost 2 bases at V and 2 bases at J; junction bases unmatched: 3. The DNA of the CDR3 is TGCAGTGCTAGAACAGGGGGCTTTAACACTGAAGCTTTCTTT. Protein sequence: CSARTGGFNTEAFF.

The table lists this clonotype with many counts. The chain's CDR3 is CASSFGQGAGDTQYF. The CDR3 region has the DNA TGCGCCAGCAGCTTCGGACAGGGGGCAGGTGATACGCAGTATTTT. The genes are TRBV5-1 and TRBJ2-3; 11 nucleotides line up with TRBD1. V was clipped by 2 bases and J by 6 bases; unmatched bases: 5. The CDR3 runs 15 residues. The germline V gene has CDR1 SGHRS and CDR2 YFSETQ.

This clonotype showed up just a few times. The V and J genes are TRBV4-3 and TRBJ2-1, with D tentatively TRBD1 (5 bases). Germline V gene lookup returns CDR1 LGHNA and CDR2 YSLEER. The CDR3 has 15 amino acids. With 3 bases removed from V and 8 bases from J, the gap between germline ends came to 17 bases. As DNA, the CDR3 is TGCGCCAGCAGCCAGCGTCCTTTACAGGACGATGAGCAGTTCTTC. Protein product: CASSQRPLQDDEQFF.